The T cell receptor (beta chain) described here comes from a study of shared clonotypes between healthy human individuals. Whole-study findings and limits: Represented genetic and exposure-history diversity was restricted by having few donors. Exclusively blood specimens were collected; tissue repertoires likely differ.

CDR3 size: 16 residues. CDR1 is SGHRS, CDR2 YFSETQ, per germline. Trimming removed 3 bases at V and 2 bases at J, with 17 bases between. Concerning this clone: Its target is not known.

Sequencing was at deep level. The protocol was immunoSEQ multiplex PCR, while the TCRdb copy is restricted to in-frame clones and leaves out a portion. The sample has approximately 740,000 clones, over 65% seen once. This receptor was identified in a woman in her 30s in good health. The chain employs TRBV5-1 and TRBJ1-2; D is unresolved. The material sequenced was memory CD4+ T cells sorted from blood. Noted subset: CD45RA-negative fraction. DNA for the CDR3: TGCGCCAGCAGCTCGCGGGTCCACGTTGAAAACTATGGCTACACCTTC. Translation gives CASSSRVHVENYGYTF.